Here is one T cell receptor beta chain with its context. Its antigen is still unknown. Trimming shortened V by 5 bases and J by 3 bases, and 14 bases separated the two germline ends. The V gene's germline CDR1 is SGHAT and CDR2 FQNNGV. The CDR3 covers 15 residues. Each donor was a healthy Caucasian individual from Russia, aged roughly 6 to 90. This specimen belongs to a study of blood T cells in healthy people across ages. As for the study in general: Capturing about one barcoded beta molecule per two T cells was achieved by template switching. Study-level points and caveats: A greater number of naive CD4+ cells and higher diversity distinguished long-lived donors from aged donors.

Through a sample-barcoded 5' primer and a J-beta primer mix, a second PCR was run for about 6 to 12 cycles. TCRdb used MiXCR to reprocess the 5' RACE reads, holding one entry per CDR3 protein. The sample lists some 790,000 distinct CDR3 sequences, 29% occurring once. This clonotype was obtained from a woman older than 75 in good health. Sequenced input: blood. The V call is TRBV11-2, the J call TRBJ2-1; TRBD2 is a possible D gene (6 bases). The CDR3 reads CASSVPRLVYNEQFF. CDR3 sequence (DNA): TGTGCCAGCAGCGTTCCGAGACTAGTCTACAATGAGCAGTTCTTC.